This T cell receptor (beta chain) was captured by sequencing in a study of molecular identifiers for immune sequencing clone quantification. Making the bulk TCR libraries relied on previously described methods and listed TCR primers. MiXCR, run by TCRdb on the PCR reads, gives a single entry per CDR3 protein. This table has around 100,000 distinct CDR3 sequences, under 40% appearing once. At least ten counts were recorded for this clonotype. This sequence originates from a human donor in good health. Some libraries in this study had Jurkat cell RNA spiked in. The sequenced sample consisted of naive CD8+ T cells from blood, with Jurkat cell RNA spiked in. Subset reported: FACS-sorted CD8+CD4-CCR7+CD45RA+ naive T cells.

Here the CDR3 reads CATRSLAENQETQYF. For the CDR3, the DNA is TGTGCCACCCGATCCTTAGCGGAAAACCAAGAGACCCAGTACTTC. V usage is TRBV28 and J usage is TRBJ2-5; TRBD2 is a possible D gene (6 bases). This CDR3 spans 15 amino acids. The germline V and J ends were trimmed by 10 bases and 0 bases, with 18 bases remaining between them. Germline lookup yields CDR1 MDHEN and CDR2 SYDVKM. The variable domain in full, with the rest retrieved from reference TRBV28 and TRBJ2-5, is DVKVTQSSRYLVKRTGEKVFLECVQDMDHENMFWYRQDPGLGLRLIYFSYDVKMKEKGDIPEGYSVSREKKERFSLILESASTNQTSMYLCATRSLAENQETQYFGPGTRLLVL.